The present T cell receptor beta chain was sequenced within a study of vaccination and CD4 T cells after COVID-19. On the study more broadly: Overlapping spike peptides served as the stimulus for the cells. These peptides came from SARS-CoV-2 and from the common cold coronaviruses HCoV-NL63, HCoV-OC43 and HCoV-229E. The study's findings and limits: Spike mono-reactivity applied to 304 of 307 vaccine-specific clones detected in convalescent patients.

In the case of this clonotype: Its antigen is unidentified.

Treatment indicated: roughly 10-day PBMC culture with coronavirus spike peptide pools or control peptides (ViraFEST assay). The ends were cut back, 2 bases at V and 6 bases at J, with 9 bases in the middle. Per the germline V gene, CDR1 is SGHDT and CDR2 is YYEEEE. This CDR3 spans 14 amino acids. Researchers used the Oncomine TCR Beta short-read assay to sequence DNA from cultured CD4+ T cells. TCRdb re-derived calls from the PCR reads in MiXCR, one entry per CDR3 protein. This sample carries 20,000 to 25,000 distinct CDR3 sequences, around two thirds of them seen once, and the ten largest clones take roughly 24%.

The source material was CD4+ T cells from blood, cultured in vitro, sampled before SARS-CoV-2 vaccination. The chain uses TRBV5-6 and TRBJ1-6; no definite D call. The source of this sequence is a human donor who received a COVID-19 vaccine. The CDR3 coding sequence is TGTGCCAGCAGCTTAAGTCGTGGTAATTCACCCCTCCACTTT. This gives the protein CASSLSRGNSPLHF.